One T cell receptor (beta chain) is described in this entry. What it recognizes is unknown. The record originates from a study of identical twins. Findings and limits, study-wide: Twin-shared out-of-frame alpha sequences showed excess low generation probability. A partial confounding effect on zero-insertion analyses could come from invariant MAIT and iNKT cells.

V lost 5 bases, J lost 8 bases, and 27 bases lay in between. The CDR3 spans 17 residues. TCRdb passed the 5' RACE reads through MiXCR, listing each CDR3 protein once. Among around 550,000 distinct CDR3 sequences, 12% to 15% were seen once, and the ten largest hold nearly 0.45%. The sample was also reused in another study, on yellow fever vaccine responses in identical twins.

The sample taken for sequencing was CD4+ T cells sorted from blood. The source is a woman aged 18 to 35 in good health. The chain employs TRBV12-3 or TRBV12-4 and TRBJ1-2, with D possibly matching TRBD1 (5 bases). In DNA, the CDR3 is TGTGCCAGCAGTCTCGACCGGGTAGGGGAGATGCTAAGAGGCTACACCTTC. This sequence encodes CASSLDRVGEMLRGYTF.